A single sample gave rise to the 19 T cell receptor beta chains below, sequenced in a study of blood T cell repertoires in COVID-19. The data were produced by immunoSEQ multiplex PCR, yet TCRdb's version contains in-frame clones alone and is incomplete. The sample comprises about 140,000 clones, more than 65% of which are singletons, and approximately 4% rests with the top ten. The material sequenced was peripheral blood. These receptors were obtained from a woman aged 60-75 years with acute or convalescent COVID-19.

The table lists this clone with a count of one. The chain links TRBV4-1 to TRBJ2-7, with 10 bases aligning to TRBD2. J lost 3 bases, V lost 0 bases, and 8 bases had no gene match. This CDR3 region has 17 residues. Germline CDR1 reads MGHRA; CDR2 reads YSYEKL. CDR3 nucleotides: TGCGCCAGCAGCCAAGAGATGATAGCGGGAGGATACTACGAGCAGTACTTC. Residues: CASSQEMIAGGYYEQYF.

This CDR3 reads CASSSGQKLFF. The CDR3 nucleotides read TGTGCCAGCAGTTCAGGACAGAAACTGTTTTTT. The chain recombines TRBV28 with TRBJ1-4; a possible D gene is TRBD1 (6 bases). The CDR3 covers 11 residues. Germline-derived CDR1 and CDR2 are MDHEN and SYDVKM. Trimming took off 4 bases at V and 11 bases at J, with 8 bases between the two ends.

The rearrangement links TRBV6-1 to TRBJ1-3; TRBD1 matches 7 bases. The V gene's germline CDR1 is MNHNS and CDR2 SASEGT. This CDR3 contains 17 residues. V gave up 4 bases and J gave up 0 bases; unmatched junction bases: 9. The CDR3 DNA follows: TGTGCCAGCAGTGGCTTTAGGGGACAGTACTCTGGAAACACCATATATTTT. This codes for CASSGFRGQYSGNTIYF.

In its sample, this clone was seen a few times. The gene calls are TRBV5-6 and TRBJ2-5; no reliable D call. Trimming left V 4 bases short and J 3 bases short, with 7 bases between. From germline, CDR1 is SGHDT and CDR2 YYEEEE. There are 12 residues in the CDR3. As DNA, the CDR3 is TGTGCCAGCAGCCCCTTTGAAGAGACCCAGTACTTC. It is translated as CASSPFEETQYF.

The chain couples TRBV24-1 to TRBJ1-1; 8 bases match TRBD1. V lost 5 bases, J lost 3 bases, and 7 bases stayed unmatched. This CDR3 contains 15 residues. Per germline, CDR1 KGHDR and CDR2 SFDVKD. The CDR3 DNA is TGTGCCACCAGTGCCGCAACAGGGGGTTACACTGAAGCTTTCTTT. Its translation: CATSAATGGYTEAFF.

The CDR3 DNA reads as TGTGCCAGCAGCCCCGACTCCTCGCAACTAGCGGGGTTATTTTACGATGAGCAGTTCTTC. The encoded protein is CASSPDSSQLAGLFYDEQFF. The chain has TRBV11-3 and TRBJ2-1, with 10 nucleotides matching TRBD2. Per germline, CDR1 SGHNT and CDR2 YENEEA. The trim removed 5 bases at V and 8 bases at J, leaving 24 bases unmatched. The CDR3 consists of 20 residues.

CDR3 coding DNA: TGTGCCAGCAGTTCCACTAGCGGGAGTTATCGCGAGCAGTACTTC. This sequence encodes CASSSTSGSYREQYF. The V gene is TRBV6-6, the J gene TRBJ2-7, with TRBD2 matching over 11 bases. This CDR3 is built from 15 residues. Per germline, CDR1 MNHNY and CDR2 SVGAGI (reference sequence). V shed 4 bases and J 6 bases; nucleotides not matched to a gene: 8.

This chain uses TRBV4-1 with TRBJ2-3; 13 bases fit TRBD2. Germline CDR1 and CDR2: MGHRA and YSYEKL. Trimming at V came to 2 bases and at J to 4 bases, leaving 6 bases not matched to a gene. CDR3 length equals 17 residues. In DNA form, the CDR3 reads TGCGCCAGCAGCCAACCCCGACTAGCGGGAGGTTCAGATACGCAGTATTTT. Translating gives CASSQPRLAGGSDTQYF.

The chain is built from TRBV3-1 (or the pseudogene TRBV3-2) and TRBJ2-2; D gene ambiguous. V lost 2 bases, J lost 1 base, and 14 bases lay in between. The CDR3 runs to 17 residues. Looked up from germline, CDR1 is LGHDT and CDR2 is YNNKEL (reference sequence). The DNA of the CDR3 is TGTGCCAGCAGCCAATCATTCAGGTTCCAGAACACCGGGGAGCTGTTTTTT. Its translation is CASSQSFRFQNTGELFF.

The CDR3 loop reads CASSWGTGIRSPLHF. In DNA form, the CDR3 reads TGTGCCAGCAGTTGGGGGACAGGAATACGTTCACCCCTCCACTTT. The chain is built from TRBV28 and TRBJ1-6; 8 bases fit TRBD1. The length of the CDR3 is 15 residues. Germline CDR1 MDHEN, CDR2 SYDVKM. The junction had 8 bases not matched to a gene; V was cut back by 4 bases and J by 9 bases. The whole variable domain, remainder taken from reference TRBV28 and TRBJ1-6, is DVKVTQSSRYLVKRTGEKVFLECVQDMDHENMFWYRQDPGLGLRLIYFSYDVKMKEKGDIPEGYSVSREKKERFSLILESASTNQTSMYLCASSWGTGIRSPLHFGNGTRLTVT.

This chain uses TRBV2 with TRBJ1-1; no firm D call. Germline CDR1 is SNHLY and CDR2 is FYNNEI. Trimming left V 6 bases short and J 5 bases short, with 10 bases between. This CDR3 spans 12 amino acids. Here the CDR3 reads CASSVSGTEAFF. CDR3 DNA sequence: TGTGCCAGCAGCGTCAGCGGGACTGAAGCTTTCTTT.

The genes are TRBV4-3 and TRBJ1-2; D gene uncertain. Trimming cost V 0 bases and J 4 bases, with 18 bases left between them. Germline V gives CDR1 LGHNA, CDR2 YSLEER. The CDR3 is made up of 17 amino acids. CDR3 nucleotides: TGCGCCAGCAGCCAAGAGAGAGTTCCCCCCCGGTCCTATGGCTACACCTTC. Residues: CASSQERVPPRSYGYTF.

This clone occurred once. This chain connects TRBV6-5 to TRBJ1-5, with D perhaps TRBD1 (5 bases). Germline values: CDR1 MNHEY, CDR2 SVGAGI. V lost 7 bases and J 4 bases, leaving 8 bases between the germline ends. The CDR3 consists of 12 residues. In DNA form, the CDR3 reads TGTGCCAGCAATAAGGGGAATCAGCCCCAGCATTTT. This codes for CASNKGNQPQHF.

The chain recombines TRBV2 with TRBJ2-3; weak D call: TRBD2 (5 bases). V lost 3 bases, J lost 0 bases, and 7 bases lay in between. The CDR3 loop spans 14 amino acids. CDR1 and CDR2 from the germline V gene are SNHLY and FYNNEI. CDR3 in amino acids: CASSETTSTDTQYF. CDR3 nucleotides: TGTGCCAGCAGTGAGACTACCAGCACAGATACGCAGTATTTT.

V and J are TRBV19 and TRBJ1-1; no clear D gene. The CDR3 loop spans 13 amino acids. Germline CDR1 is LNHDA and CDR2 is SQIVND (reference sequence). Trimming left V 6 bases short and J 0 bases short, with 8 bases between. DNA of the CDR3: TGTGCCAGTAGAGGAGGGATGAACACTGAAGCTTTCTTT. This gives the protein CASRGGMNTEAFF.

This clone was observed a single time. The CDR3 here is CASSALDRGNEQFF. CDR3 DNA: TGTGCCAGCAGTGCCCTGGACAGGGGAAATGAGCAGTTCTTC. The gene calls are TRBV27 and TRBJ2-1, with TRBD1 matching over 9 bases. CDR1 MNHEY and CDR2 SMNVEV come from the germline V gene (reference sequence). V shed 5 bases and J 7 bases; nucleotides not matched to a gene: 6. The CDR3 has 14 amino acids.

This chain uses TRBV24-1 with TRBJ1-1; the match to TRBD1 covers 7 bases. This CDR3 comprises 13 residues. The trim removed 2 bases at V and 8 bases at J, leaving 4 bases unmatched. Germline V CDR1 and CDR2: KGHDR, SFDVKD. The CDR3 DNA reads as TGTGCCACCAGTGATTGGACAGGCTCCGAAGCTTTCTTT. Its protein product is CATSDWTGSEAFF.

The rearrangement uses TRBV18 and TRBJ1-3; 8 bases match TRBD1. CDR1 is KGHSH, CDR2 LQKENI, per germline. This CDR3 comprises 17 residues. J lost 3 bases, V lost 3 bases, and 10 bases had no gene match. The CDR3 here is CASSPMTGVSGGNTIYF. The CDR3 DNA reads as TGTGCCAGCTCACCGATGACAGGGGTTTCGGGTGGAAACACCATATATTTT.

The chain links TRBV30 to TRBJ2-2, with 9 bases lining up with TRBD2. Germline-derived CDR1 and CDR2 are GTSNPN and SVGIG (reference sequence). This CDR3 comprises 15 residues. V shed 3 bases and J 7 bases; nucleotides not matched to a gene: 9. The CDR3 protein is CAWSGLAGKVGELFF. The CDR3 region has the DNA TGTGCCTGGAGCGGGCTAGCGGGAAAGGTCGGGGAGCTGTTTTTT.